This record covers a single T cell receptor beta chain. CDR1 and CDR2 from the germline V gene are SEHNR and FQNEAQ (reference sequence). The CDR3 is 15 residues long. The V and J ends lost 5 bases and 2 bases respectively, with 13 bases between them. The data belong to a study of blood T cell repertoires in COVID-19. Background on the study: PBMCs, B-cell-depleted T cells, or T cells were the source of the cDNA or gDNA that made up the material.

Sequenced by immunoSEQ multiplex PCR; TCRdb stores in-frame clones only, minus some. The sample has a few hundred thousand clones, 70% to 90% seen once; the top ten hold about 2.9%. Sequencing input: peripheral blood. The TCR sequence derives from a woman aged 25-40 years with COVID-19, enrolled during active disease. The chain is built from TRBV7-9 and TRBJ2-1, with D maybe TRBD2 (6 bases). CDR3 protein: CASSPGTRTYNEQFF. For the CDR3, the DNA is TGTGCCAGCAGCCCCGGGACTCGGACCTACAATGAGCAGTTCTTC.